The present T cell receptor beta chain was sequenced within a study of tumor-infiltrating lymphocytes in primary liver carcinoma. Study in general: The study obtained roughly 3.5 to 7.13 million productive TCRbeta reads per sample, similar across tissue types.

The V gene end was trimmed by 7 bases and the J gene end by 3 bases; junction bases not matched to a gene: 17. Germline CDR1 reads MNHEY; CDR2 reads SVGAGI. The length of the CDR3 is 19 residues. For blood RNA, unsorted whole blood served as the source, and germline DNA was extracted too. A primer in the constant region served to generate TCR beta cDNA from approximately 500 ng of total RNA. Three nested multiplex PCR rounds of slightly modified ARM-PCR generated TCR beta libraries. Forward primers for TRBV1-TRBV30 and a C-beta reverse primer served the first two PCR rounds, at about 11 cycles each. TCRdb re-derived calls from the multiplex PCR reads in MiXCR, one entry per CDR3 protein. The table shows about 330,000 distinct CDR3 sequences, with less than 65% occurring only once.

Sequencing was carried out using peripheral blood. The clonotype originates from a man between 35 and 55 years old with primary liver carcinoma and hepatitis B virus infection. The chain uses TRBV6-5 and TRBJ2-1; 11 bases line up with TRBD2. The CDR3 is CASTPSGLAGGVFYNEQFF. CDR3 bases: TGTGCCAGCACCCCCTCGGGGCTAGCGGGAGGAGTCTTCTACAATGAGCAGTTCTTC.